This T cell receptor beta chain was identified in a study of blood T cell repertoires in COVID-19. Looking at the study overall: The origin of the acute and convalescent COVID-19 samples was the United States, Italy and Spain. Nucleic acid was either cDNA or gDNA, and it came from T cells, B-cell-depleted T cells, or PBMCs.

Germline V gene lookup returns CDR1 PRHDT and CDR2 FYEKMQ (reference sequence). The CDR3 sequence is 16 residues long. Trimming cost V 2 bases and J 5 bases; bases outside gene matches: 11. In the study's own analysis: By means of reference gene primer amplification, nucleated cell counts were estimated. TCRdb's copy holds only in-frame clones and misses some; the assay was immunoSEQ multiplex PCR. V and J calls and clone size are those listed in that table; D and trimming were worked out from the DNA. The sample consists of about 130,000 clones, around 83% of them appearing once. The gene calls are TRBV13 and TRBJ1-2; TRBD1 matches at 7 bases. The sequenced sample was peripheral blood. The source is a woman aged 50 to 60 with acute or convalescent COVID-19. The CDR3 spells CASSLNEGAFRYGYTF. The CDR3 DNA reads as TGTGCCAGCAGCTTAAATGAGGGGGCCTTTAGGTATGGCTACACCTTC.